The rows below give T cell receptor beta chains drawn from one sample of a study of blood T cell repertoires in COVID-19. Assay used: immunoSEQ multiplex PCR; TCRdb lists only in-frame clones, some missing. The table lists 200,000 to 250,000 clones, more than 80% of them singletons, with 3% to 4% in the top ten. The specimen was PBMCs or T cells enriched from blood (not recorded which). The receptors stem from a woman in her late teens or twenties in a cohort exposed to, infected with or recovered from COVID-19 (not recorded which). Each CDR3 is given with its conserved first and last residue. The order of the fields is V gene, clone size, D gene, J gene, CDR3 protein, CDR3 DNA. The D gene is left open where the match is weak. Expanded clones are given a class, and other clones once, few, many or no size at all.

TRBV7-9	NA	TRBD1	TRBJ1-1	CASSYRGDTEAFF	TGTGCCAGCAGTTACAGGGGGGACACTGAAGCTTTCTTT
TRBV6-5	once	TRBD2	TRBJ2-7	CASRLSGTYEQYF	TGTGCCAGCAGACTTAGCGGGACTTACGAGCAGTACTTC
TRBV5-1	NA	NA	TRBJ2-1	CASSFGNNAGEQFF	TGCGCCAGCAGCTTCGGTAATAACGCCGGGGAGCAGTTCTTC
TRBV19	NA	TRBD2	TRBJ2-4	CASSQRGHSGDIQYF	TGTGCCAGTAGCCAGCGGGGGCACTCCGGGGACATTCAGTACTTC
TRBV12-3/TRBV12-4	NA	NA	TRBJ1-5	CASSFGGDQPQHF	TGTGCCAGCAGTTTTGGAGGGGATCAGCCCCAGCATTTT
TRBV5-1	NA	NA	TRBJ1-3	CASSFRAPEDTIYF	TGCGCCAGCAGCTTCAGGGCGCCCGAAGACACCATATATTTT
TRBV19	NA	NA	TRBJ2-2	CASSIDARGTGELFF	TGTGCCAGTAGTATAGACGCTCGGGGAACCGGGGAGCTGTTTTTT
TRBV7-8	NA	NA	TRBJ1-1	CASSFEVATEAFF	TGTGCCAGCAGCTTCGAGGTAGCCACTGAAGCTTTCTTT
TRBV7-6	NA	TRBD1	TRBJ1-1	CASSPLQTGTNTEAFF	TGCGCCAGCAGCCCTTTACAGACAGGGACTAACACTGAAGCTTTCTTT
TRBV3-1/TRBV3-2	NA	NA	TRBJ1-4	CASSQVDSRDEKLFF	TGTGCCAGCAGCCAAGTTGACAGTCGGGATGAAAAACTGTTTTTT
TRBV10-3	NA	NA	TRBJ1-3	CAISVGPTRNTIYF	TGTGCCATCAGTGTTGGGCCGACTAGAAACACCATATATTTT
TRBV6-2/TRBV6-3	NA	NA	TRBJ1-1	CASSIPSPSGEAFF	TGTGCCAGCAGCATACCCTCCCCCTCCGGGGAAGCTTTCTTT
TRBV7-3	NA	TRBD1	TRBJ2-3	CASSLQGARGADTQYF	TGTGCCAGCAGCTTACAGGGGGCGAGGGGAGCAGATACGCAGTATTTT
TRBV27	NA	NA	TRBJ1-2	CASSFSTNYGYTF	TGTGCCAGCAGTTTCTCGACAAACTATGGCTACACCTTC